This T cell receptor (beta chain) was sequenced for a study of blood T cell repertoires in COVID-19. Background on the study: From the United States, Italy and Spain came samples of acute and convalescent COVID-19.

The CDR3 loop spans 13 amino acids. Trimming removed 0 bases at V and 10 bases at J, with 9 bases between. The germline gives CDR1 KGHDR, CDR2 SFDVKD. Only in-frame clones appear in the TCRdb table, and some are missing; sequencing was by immunoSEQ multiplex PCR. The sample shows approximately 380,000 clones, 80% to 95% of them seen only once. Participants were aged roughly 18 to 89 years, lived in 20 to 25 US areas, and enrolled virtually. What was sequenced was PBMCs or T cells enriched from blood (not recorded which). This chain connects TRBV24-1 to TRBJ2-1; D is unclear. The clonotype was recovered from a woman between 40 and 55 years old who had been exposed to COVID-19. The DNA for the CDR3 is TGTGCCACCAGTGATTTGGACGGAGAAGAGCAGTTCTTC. This codes for CATSDLDGEEQFF.